This T cell receptor (beta chain) emerged from a study of shared clonotypes between healthy human individuals. Study context: Donors had three CD4 naive, three CD4 memory, two CD8 naive and one CD8 memory plate apiece.

The CDR3 consists of 15 residues. Germline CDR1 is LGHNT and CDR2 is FRNRAP. V dropped 4 bases and J dropped 3; count of bases not matched to a gene: 6. Deep level was the assay's run setting. Some clones are missing from TCRdb's copy, which holds only in-frame ones; the method was immunoSEQ multiplex PCR. The data hold around 2.1 million clones, with approximately 94% observed a single time. Naive CD8 cells lacked CD45RO and underwent positive selection for CCR7, leaving out terminally differentiated effector memory CD45RA+ cells. The study's findings and limits: Only blood was sampled; tissue repertoires likely differ. Memory subsets had estimated richness that was generally smaller than that of naive subsets.

In the case of this clone: As yet, its antigen is unknown.

The sequence derives from a man younger than 30 in good health. Some clones in this sample may be carry-over from other donors' samples. Material for sequencing was naive CD8+ T cells from PBMCs. This sequence joins TRBV12-5 and TRBJ2-1; 7 bases line up with TRBD1. The CDR3 bases are TGTGCTAGTGGTTCACCCGGGACAGTCTACAATGAGCAGTTCTTC. Translating gives CASGSPGTVYNEQFF.